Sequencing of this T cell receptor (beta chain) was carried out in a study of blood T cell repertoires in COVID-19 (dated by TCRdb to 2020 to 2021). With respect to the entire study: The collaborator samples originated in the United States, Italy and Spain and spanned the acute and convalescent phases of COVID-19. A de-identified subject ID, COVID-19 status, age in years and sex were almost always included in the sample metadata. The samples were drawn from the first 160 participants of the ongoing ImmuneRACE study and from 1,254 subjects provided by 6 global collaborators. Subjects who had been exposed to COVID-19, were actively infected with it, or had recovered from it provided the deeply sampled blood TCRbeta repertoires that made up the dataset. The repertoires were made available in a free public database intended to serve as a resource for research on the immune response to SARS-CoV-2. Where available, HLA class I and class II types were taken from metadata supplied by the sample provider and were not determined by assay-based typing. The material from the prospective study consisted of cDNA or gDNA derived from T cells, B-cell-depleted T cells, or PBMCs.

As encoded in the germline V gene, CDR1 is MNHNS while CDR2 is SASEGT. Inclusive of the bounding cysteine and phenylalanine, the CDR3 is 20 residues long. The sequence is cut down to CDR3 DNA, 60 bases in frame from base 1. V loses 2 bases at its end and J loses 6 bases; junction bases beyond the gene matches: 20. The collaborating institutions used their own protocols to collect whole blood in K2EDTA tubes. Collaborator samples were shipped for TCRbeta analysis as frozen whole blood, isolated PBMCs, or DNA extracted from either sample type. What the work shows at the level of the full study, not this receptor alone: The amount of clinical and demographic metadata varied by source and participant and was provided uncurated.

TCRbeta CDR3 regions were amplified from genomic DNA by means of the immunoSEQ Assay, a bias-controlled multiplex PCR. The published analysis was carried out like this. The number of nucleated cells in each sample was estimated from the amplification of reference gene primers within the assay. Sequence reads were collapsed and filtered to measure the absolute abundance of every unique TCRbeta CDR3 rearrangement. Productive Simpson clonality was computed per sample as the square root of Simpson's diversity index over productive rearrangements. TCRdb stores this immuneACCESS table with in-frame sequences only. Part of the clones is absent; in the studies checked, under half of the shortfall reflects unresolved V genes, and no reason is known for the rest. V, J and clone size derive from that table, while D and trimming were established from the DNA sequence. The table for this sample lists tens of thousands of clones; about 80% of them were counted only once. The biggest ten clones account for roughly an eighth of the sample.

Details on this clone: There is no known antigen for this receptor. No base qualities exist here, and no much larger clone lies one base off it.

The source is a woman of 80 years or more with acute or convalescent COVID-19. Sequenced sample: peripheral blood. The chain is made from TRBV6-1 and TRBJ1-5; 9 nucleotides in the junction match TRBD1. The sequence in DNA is TGTGCCAGCAGTGAACCCCATGGAGGGTCAACAGGGGGCCTTGGTCAGCCCCAGCATTTT. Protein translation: CASSEPHGGSTGGLGQPQHF.